This T cell receptor (beta chain) was sequenced during a study of technical replicates of blood from four donors. The germline V and J ends were trimmed by 6 bases and 4 bases, with 18 bases remaining between them. The CDR3 is 15 amino acids. Germline loops: CDR1 MNHEY, CDR2 SMNVEV (reference sequence). Clones were read by immunoSEQ multiplex PCR, and TCRdb kept only the in-frame ones, dropping some. There are about 73,000 clones in the sample; 90% to 95% occur only once, and 0.25% lies in the top ten. The material sequenced was T cells isolated from PBMCs. This receptor was obtained from a human donor in good health. The chain joins TRBV27 to TRBJ1-2; weak D call: TRBD1 (6 bases). DNA of the CDR3: TGTGCCAGCAGAGCTGAGGCCAGGGGTGTCTATGGCTACACCTTC. This translates into CASRAEARGVYGYTF.